One and the same sample provided the 24 T cell receptor beta chains below, sequenced in a study of patients and donors after allogeneic stem cell transplantation. TCRdb independently ran MiXCR on the RT-PCR reads; one entry per CDR3 protein. The sample contains about 4,200 distinct CDR3 sequences, about a sixth of which appear only once. The source material was blood, either unsorted or a sorted T cell fraction (not recorded which). Receptors were obtained from a human donor who was either an allogeneic HSCT recipient or a stem cell or donor lymphocyte infusion donor (not recorded which). It is not recorded whose cells these are; they may come from a transplant donor.

At least ten counts were recorded for this clonotype. The chain is built from TRBV7-6 and TRBJ2-7; D uncertain. The V end was cut by 1 base, the J end by 5 bases, with 3 bases between. This CDR3 contains 11 residues. Germline V lookup: CDR1 SGHVS, CDR2 FNYEAQ. The CDR3: CASSLDHEQYF. Here the CDR3 DNA reads TGTGCCAGCAGCTTAGATCACGAGCAGTACTTC. The variable domain in full, with the rest retrieved from reference TRBV7-6 and TRBJ2-7, is GAGVSQSPRYKVTKRGQDVALRCDPISGHVSLYWYRQALGQGPEFLTYFNYEAQQDKSGLPNDRFSAERPEGSISTLTIQRTEQRDSAMYRCASSLDHEQYFGPGTRLTVT.

This clonotype has ten or more counts. The J gene is TRBJ1-1, the V gene TRBV5-1; TRBD1 matches at 8 bases. J was trimmed by 1 base and V by 3 bases; bases with no gene match: 2. The CDR3 runs 14 residues. Looked up from germline, CDR1 is SGHRS and CDR2 is YFSETQ. The CDR3 region has the DNA TGCGCCAGCAGCTGGACAGGGAGGAACACTGAAGCTTTCTTT. Residues: CASSWTGRNTEAFF.

The CDR3 DNA is TGTGCCAGCAGCTTGGACAGGGGGCAGCCCCAGCATTTT. Its protein is CASSLDRGQPQHF. The rearrangement joins TRBV5-6 to TRBJ1-5, with TRBD1 matching 8 bases. Trimming removed 0 bases from V and 7 bases from J; junction bases left unmatched: 0. This CDR3 spans 13 amino acids. Germline CDR1 is SGHDT and CDR2 is YYEEEE.

A few counts support this clonotype. V and J are TRBV19 and TRBJ2-5; 10 bases match TRBD1. There are 15 residues in the CDR3. The V gene's germline CDR1 is LNHDA and CDR2 SQIVND (reference sequence). Losses at the gene ends were 6 bases for V and 4 bases for J; bases not matched to a gene: 8. Here the CDR3 DNA reads TGTGCCAGTAGCAGGGACAGGGGATTCGGAGAGACCCAGTACTTC. Protein sequence: CASSRDRGFGETQYF.

In this sample, this clonotype turned up many times. The genes are TRBV29-1 and TRBJ2-3; the match to TRBD1 covers 9 bases. V lost 7 bases, J lost 5 bases, and 4 bases stayed unmatched. Germline V gives CDR1 SQVTM, CDR2 ANQGSEA. The CDR3 covers 12 residues. CDR3 nucleotides: TGCAGCGGGGGACAGGGAAGAGATACGCAGTATTTT. Protein sequence: CSGGQGRDTQYF.

In this sample, this clonotype is medium-sized. This chain connects TRBV7-6 to TRBJ1-4; possible D gene TRBD1, 5 bases. The ends were cut back, 6 bases at V and 0 bases at J, with 17 bases in the middle. The CDR3 spans 17 residues. Germline lookup yields CDR1 SGHVS and CDR2 FNYEAQ. The DNA of the CDR3 is TGTGCCAGCAGTCCAGGGTTAGGAGGCGCAACTAATGAAAAACTGTTTTTT. This encodes CASSPGLGGATNEKLFF.

The chain couples TRBV18 to TRBJ1-4; 7 bases align to TRBD1. CDR1 is KGHSH, CDR2 LQKENI, per germline. V was pared by 3 bases and J by 5 bases, with 6 bases of the junction left unmatched. This CDR3 region has 15 residues. The CDR3 loop is CASSPQGGKNEKLFF. The CDR3 bases are TGTGCCAGCTCACCTCAGGGGGGGAAAAATGAAAAACTGTTTTTT.

The chain carries TRBV5-1 and TRBJ1-2; D remains ambiguous. CDR1 is SGHRS and CDR2 is YFSETQ in the germline V gene. V gave up 0 bases and J gave up 13 bases, with 13 bases separating them. This CDR3 is built from 12 residues. The CDR3 sequence: CASSLEDLTVTF. The CDR3 nucleotides are TGCGCCAGCAGCTTGGAGGACCTTACAGTCACCTTC. Supplemented by reference TRBV5-1 and TRBJ1-2, the full variable domain reads KAGVTQTPRYLIKTRGQQVTLSCSPISGHRSVSWYQQTPGQGLQFLFEYFSETQRNKGNFPGRFSGRQFSNSRSEMNVSTLELGDSALYLCASSLEDLTVTFGSGTRLTVV.

The chain has TRBV7-9 and TRBJ1-6; no clear D. Germline-derived CDR1 and CDR2 are SEHNR and FQNEAQ (reference sequence). This CDR3 comprises 13 residues. Trimming pared 5 bases from V and 8 bases from J, leaving 10 bases between. The DNA of the CDR3 is TGTGCCAGCAGCCCCGGCACCCATTCACCCCTCCACTTT. Translating it yields CASSPGTHSPLHF.

The CDR3 sequence: CASSLLGGRTDEQFF. The CDR3 DNA reads TGTGCCAGCTCCCTCTTGGGGGGGCGAACGGATGAGCAGTTCTTC. The V call is TRBV18, the J call TRBJ2-1; tentatively, D is TRBD2 (7 bases). The CDR3 runs 15 residues. The V end lost 6 bases, the J end lost 8 bases, and 20 bases lay between the germline ends. CDR1 and CDR2 from the germline V gene are KGHSH and LQKENI.

The chain uses TRBV6-6 and TRBJ2-5, with a possible D match to TRBD2 (6 bases). With 6 bases removed from V and 7 bases from J, the gap between germline ends came to 18 bases. CDR3 size: 14 residues. Germline assignment: CDR1 MNHNY and CDR2 SVGAGI (reference sequence). The CDR3 nucleotides are TGTGCCAGCAGGCCGAGCGGGCTCCTGAGGACCCAGTACTTC. Protein sequence: CASRPSGLLRTQYF.

V gene TRBV2 combines with J gene TRBJ2-1, with TRBD1 identical over 7 bases. Germline CDR1 SNHLY, CDR2 FYNNEI. V lost 8 bases to trimming and J lost 2 bases; unmatched junction nucleotides: 6. This CDR3 has 14 amino acids. CDR3 nucleotide sequence: TGTGCCAGCCTCAGGGACAGACCCTACAATGAGCAGTTCTTC. It codes for CASLRDRPYNEQFF.

This chain connects TRBV20-1 to TRBJ2-7; no clear D gene. V was shortened by 1 base and J by 0 bases, with 10 bases between the two germline ends. The CDR3 sequence is 14 residues long. Germline values: CDR1 DFQATT, CDR2 SNEGSKA (reference sequence). The CDR3 DNA is TGCAGTGCTAGAGCAACATCTGGCTCCTACGAGCAGTACTTC. This encodes CSARATSGSYEQYF.

In this sample, this clonotype turned up a few times. This chain links TRBV5-1 with TRBJ1-2; a weak D match, TRBD1 (5 bases). The CDR3 is made up of 15 amino acids. V lost 4 bases to trimming and J lost 2 bases, with 15 bases between them. Germline CDR1 SGHRS, CDR2 YFSETQ. As DNA, the CDR3 is TGCGCCAGCAGCCCCTGGGCGACAGTCAACTATGGCTACACCTTC. Its protein is CASSPWATVNYGYTF.

The table lists this clonotype with many counts. The chain uses TRBV9 and TRBJ2-3; weak D call: TRBD2 (5 bases). V lost 0 bases, J lost 0 bases, and 11 bases lay in between. CDR3 length equals 16 residues. In germline, CDR1 is SGDLS, CDR2 YYNGEE. The CDR3 protein is CASSVGLTSSTDTQYF. The CDR3 DNA reads TGTGCCAGCAGCGTAGGACTAACATCTAGCACAGATACGCAGTATTTT.

This clonotype was seen a handful of times. The gene calls are TRBV3-1 and TRBJ2-2; D is unclear. Trimming cost V 1 base and J 3 bases, with 6 bases left between them. CDR3 length equals 14 residues. CDR1 is LGHDT, CDR2 YNNKEL, per germline (reference sequence). Written as DNA, the CDR3 is TGTGCCAGCAGCCAAGTCCAGCACACCGGGGAGCTGTTTTTT. It specifies CASSQVQHTGELFF.

This clonotype was counted at least ten times. V is TRBV12-3 or TRBV12-4 and J is TRBJ1-1; unclear D gene. The CDR3 loop spans 14 amino acids. The V gene lost 1 base and the J gene lost 6 bases, with 12 bases spanning the gap. The DNA of the CDR3 is TGTGCCAGCAGTTTAGTCTGGGGATGGGCTGAAGCTTTCTTT. This sequence encodes CASSLVWGWAEAFF.

This clonotype was seen repeatedly, ten times or more. The J gene is TRBJ2-5, the V gene TRBV10-3, with D hard to call. Germline assignment: CDR1 ENHRY and CDR2 SYGVKD. The CDR3 runs 14 residues. V was pared by 0 bases and J by 2 bases, with 7 bases between. CDR3 in amino acids: CAISESTIQETQYF. CDR3 coding DNA: TGTGCCATCAGTGAGTCGACGATTCAAGAGACCCAGTACTTC.

By share, this clonotype counts as medium-sized. V usage is TRBV3-1 and J usage is TRBJ1-1; 7 positions match TRBD1. The V gene end was trimmed by 4 bases and the J gene end by 5 bases; junction bases not matched to a gene: 10. The CDR3 has 15 residues. Looked up from germline, CDR1 is LGHDT and CDR2 is YNNKEL (reference sequence). The CDR3 loop is CASSPTGTVKTEAFF. In DNA form, the CDR3 reads TGTGCCAGCAGCCCGACCGGGACAGTTAAGACTGAAGCTTTCTTT.

This clonotype was seen a handful of times. The genes are TRBV5-6 and TRBJ1-1, with TRBD1 as a possible D gene (6 bases). Trimming pared 4 bases from V and 9 bases from J, leaving 10 bases between. This CDR3 is 11 amino acids long. Germline lookup yields CDR1 SGHDT and CDR2 YYEEEE. The CDR3 coding sequence is TGTGCCAGCAGCACAACAGGGAAAGCTTTCTTT. Protein sequence: CASSTTGKAFF. The full variable domain, its missing parts supplied by reference TRBV5-6 and TRBJ1-1, is DAGVTQSPTHLIKTRGQQVTLRCSPKSGHDTVSWYQQALGQGPQFIFQYYEEEERQRGNFPDRFSGHQFPNYSSELNVNALLLGDSALYLCASSTTGKAFFGQGTRLTVV.

This clonotype showed up just a few times. The V gene is TRBV7-3, the J gene TRBJ2-1, with TRBD2 matching over 9 bases. Germline CDR1 reads SGHTA; CDR2 reads FQGTGA. CDR3 length equals 14 residues. Unmatched junction bases numbered 7, after V lost 5 bases and J lost 8 bases. The CDR3 protein is CASSGRREGHEQFF. CDR3 in DNA: TGTGCCAGCAGCGGCCGGCGGGAGGGGCATGAGCAGTTCTTC. The full variable domain, its missing parts supplied by reference TRBV7-3 and TRBJ2-1, is GAGVSQTPSNKVTEKGKYVELRCDPISGHTALYWYRQSLGQGPEFLIYFQGTGAADDSGLPNDRFFAVRPEGSVSTLKIQRTERGDSAVYLCASSGRREGHEQFFGPGTRLTVL.

At least ten counts were recorded for this clonotype. This chain links TRBV5-1 with TRBJ2-7, with D maybe TRBD2 (5 bases). This CDR3 has 15 amino acids. Germline CDR1 and CDR2: SGHRS and YFSETQ. V was cut by 5 bases and J by 2 bases, with 17 bases left in between. Here the CDR3 DNA reads TGCGCCAGCAGACCCTTCTTCGGGGAGACCTACGAGCAGTACTTC. Translated: CASRPFFGETYEQYF.

By frequency in the sample, this clonotype is medium-sized. The gene calls are TRBV12-3 or TRBV12-4 and TRBJ1-5; D may be TRBD1 (5 bases). V lost 3 bases to trimming and J lost 4 bases, with 10 bases between them. This CDR3 has 14 residues. CDR3 protein: CASSLGGRNQPQHF. The CDR3 DNA follows: TGTGCCAGCAGTTTGGGGGGTCGAAATCAGCCCCAGCATTTT.

This clonotype is medium-sized in the sample. The chain recombines TRBV18 with TRBJ2-1; 11 bases align to TRBD1. The CDR3 has 19 amino acids. CDR1 is KGHSH, CDR2 LQKENI, per germline. The trim removed 3 bases at V and 0 bases at J, leaving 10 bases unmatched. The chain's CDR3 is CASSPTPGTGGGSYNEQFF. CDR3 nucleotide sequence: TGTGCCAGCTCACCCACTCCCGGGACAGGGGGAGGCTCCTACAATGAGCAGTTCTTC.